This TCR beta chain was documented in a study of cytomegalovirus exposure and HLA in healthy donors. Across the whole study: Unique TCRs from HLA-typed donors, about 85 million of them, were held in an early data release. Findings and limits, study-wide: By HLA locus, TCR association rates varied in a later analysis, with DRB1 showing the most and HLA-C the fewest.

The PCR ran on 60 Vbeta and 13 Jbeta primers. The method was immunoSEQ multiplex PCR; TCRdb's version includes in-frame clones alone and lacks a portion of them. The table lists over 200,000 clones, 78% of them singletons. With regard to this clone: Its cognate antigen is unknown.

The sequencing input was PBMCs. The receptor comes from a male donor in good health and CMV-seronegative.

The CDR3 loop is CASSWVTGGPAEKAFF. In nucleotides, the CDR3 is TGCGCCAGCAGCTGGGTGACAGGGGGGCCCGCGGAAAAAGCTTTCTTT. The J gene is TRBJ1-1, the V gene TRBV5-1; 9 bases align to TRBD1. This CDR3 spans 16 amino acids. V lost 3 bases and J lost 9; bases outside the gene matches: 15. CDR1 is SGHRS, CDR2 YFSETQ, per germline.